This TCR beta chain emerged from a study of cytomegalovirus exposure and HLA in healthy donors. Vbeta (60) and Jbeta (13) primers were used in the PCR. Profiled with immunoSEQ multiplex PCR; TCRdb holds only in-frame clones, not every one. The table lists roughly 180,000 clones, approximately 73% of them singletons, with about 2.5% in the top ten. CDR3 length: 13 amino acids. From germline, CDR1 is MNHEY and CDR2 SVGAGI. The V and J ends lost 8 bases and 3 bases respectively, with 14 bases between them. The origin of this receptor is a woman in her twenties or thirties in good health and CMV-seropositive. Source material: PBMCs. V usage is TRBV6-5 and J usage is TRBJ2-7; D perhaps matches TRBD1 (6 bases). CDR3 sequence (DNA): TGTGCCAGCGGCAGGGGATTGGGCTACGAGCAGTACTTC. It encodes CASGRGLGYEQYF.